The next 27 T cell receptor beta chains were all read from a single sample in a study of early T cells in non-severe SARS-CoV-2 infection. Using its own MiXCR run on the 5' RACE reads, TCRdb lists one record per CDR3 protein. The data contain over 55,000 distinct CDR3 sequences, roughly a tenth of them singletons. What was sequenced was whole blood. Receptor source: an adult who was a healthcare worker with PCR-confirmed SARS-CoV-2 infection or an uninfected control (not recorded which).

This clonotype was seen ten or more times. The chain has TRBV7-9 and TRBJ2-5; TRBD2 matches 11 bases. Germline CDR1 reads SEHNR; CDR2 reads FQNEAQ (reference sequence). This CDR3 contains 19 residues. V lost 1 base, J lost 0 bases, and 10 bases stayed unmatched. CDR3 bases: TGTGCCAGCAGCTTAGGTTCTAACACTAGCGGGAGATACCAAGAGACCCAGTACTTC. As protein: CASSLGSNTSGRYQETQYF. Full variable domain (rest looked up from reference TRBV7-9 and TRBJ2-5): DTGVSQNPRHKITKRGQNVTFRCDPISEHNRLYWYRQTLGQGPEFLTYFQNEAQLEKSRLLSDRFSAERPKGSFSTLEIQRTEQGDSAMYLCASSLGSNTSGRYQETQYFGPGTRLLVL.

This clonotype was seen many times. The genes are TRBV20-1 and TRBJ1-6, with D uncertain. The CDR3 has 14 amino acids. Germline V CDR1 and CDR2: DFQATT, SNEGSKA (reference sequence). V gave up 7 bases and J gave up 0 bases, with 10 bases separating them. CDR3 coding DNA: TGCAGTGTATCGAGTAGCTCCTATAATTCACCCCTCCACTTT. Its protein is CSVSSSSYNSPLHF.

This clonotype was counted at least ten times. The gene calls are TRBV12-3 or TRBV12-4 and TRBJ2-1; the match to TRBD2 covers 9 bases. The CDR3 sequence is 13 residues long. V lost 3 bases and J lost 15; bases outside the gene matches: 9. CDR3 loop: CASSLNSGSYGFF. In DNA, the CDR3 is TGTGCCAGCAGTTTGAATAGCGGGAGTTATGGGTTCTTC.

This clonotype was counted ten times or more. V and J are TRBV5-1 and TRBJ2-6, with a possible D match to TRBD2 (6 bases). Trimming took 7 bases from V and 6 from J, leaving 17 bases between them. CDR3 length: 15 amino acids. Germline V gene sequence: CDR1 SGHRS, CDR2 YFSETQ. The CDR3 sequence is CASANVAGTANVLTF. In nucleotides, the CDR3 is TGCGCCAGCGCGAACGTTGCGGGAACGGCCAACGTCCTGACTTTC.

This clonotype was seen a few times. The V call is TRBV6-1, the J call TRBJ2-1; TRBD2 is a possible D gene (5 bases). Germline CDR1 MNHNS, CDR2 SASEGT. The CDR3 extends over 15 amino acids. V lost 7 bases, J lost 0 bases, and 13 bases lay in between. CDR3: CASTPVRGSYNEQFF. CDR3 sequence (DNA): TGTGCCAGCACCCCAGTCCGGGGCTCCTACAATGAGCAGTTCTTC.

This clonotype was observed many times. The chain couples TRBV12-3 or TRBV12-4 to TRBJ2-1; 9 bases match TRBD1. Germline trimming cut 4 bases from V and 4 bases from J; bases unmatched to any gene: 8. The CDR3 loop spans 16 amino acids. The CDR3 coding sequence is TGTGCCAGCAGTTCAACCCGGGACAGGGCTTACAATGAGCAGTTCTTC. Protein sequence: CASSSTRDRAYNEQFF.

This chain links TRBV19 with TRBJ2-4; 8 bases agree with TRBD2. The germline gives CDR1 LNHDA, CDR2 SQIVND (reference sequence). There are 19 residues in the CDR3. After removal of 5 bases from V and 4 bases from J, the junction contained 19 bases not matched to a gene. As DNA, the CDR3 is TGTGCCAGTAGTCCTAAGCCGGGGGGGGATTCCCAAGATAAAAACATTCAGTACTTC. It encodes CASSPKPGGDSQDKNIQYF. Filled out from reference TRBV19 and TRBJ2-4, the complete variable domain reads DGGITQSPKYLFRKEGQNVTLSCEQNLNHDAMYWYRQDPGQGLRLIYYSQIVNDFQKGDIAEGYSVSREKKESFPLTVTSAQKNPTAFYLCASSPKPGGDSQDKNIQYFGAGTRLSVL.

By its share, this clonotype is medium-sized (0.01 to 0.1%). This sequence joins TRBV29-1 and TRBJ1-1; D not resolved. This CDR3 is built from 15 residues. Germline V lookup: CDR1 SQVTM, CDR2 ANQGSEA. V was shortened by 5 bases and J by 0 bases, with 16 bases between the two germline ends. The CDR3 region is CSVSLGWAMNTEAFF. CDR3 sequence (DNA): TGCAGCGTTTCTTTAGGATGGGCAATGAACACTGAAGCTTTCTTT.

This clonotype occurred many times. CDR3 nucleotides: TGTGCCAGCAGTTTAGCGCGACGAAGGGGTGAAGGTTCACCCCTCCACTTT. Amino acid sequence: CASSLARRRGEGSPLHF. V and J are TRBV12-3 or TRBV12-4 and TRBJ1-6, with D possibly TRBD1 on 5 matching bases. This CDR3 spans 17 amino acids. V was shortened by 0 bases and J by 9 bases, with 18 bases between the two germline ends.

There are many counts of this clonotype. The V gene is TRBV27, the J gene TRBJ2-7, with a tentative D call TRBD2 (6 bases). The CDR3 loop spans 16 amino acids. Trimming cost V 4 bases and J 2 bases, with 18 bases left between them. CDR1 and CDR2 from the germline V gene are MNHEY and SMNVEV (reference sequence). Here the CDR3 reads CASSSYNPPGAYEQYF. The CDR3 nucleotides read TGTGCCAGCAGTTCCTACAACCCTCCGGGGGCCTACGAGCAGTACTTC.

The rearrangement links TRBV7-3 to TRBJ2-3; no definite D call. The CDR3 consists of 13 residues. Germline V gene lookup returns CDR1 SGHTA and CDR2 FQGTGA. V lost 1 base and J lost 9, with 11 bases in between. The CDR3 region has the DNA TGTGCCAGCAGCTTAATGTCGGGTAACACGCAGTATTTT. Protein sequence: CASSLMSGNTQYF.

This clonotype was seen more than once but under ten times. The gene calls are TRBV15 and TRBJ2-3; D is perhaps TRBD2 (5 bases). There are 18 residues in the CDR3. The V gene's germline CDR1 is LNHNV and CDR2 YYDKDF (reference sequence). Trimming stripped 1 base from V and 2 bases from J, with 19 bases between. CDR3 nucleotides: TGTGCCACCAGCAGAGTCGGAGGTACGCGGTCCCTCACAGATACGCAGTATTTT. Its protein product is CATSRVGGTRSLTDTQYF.

CDR3 sequence (DNA): TGTGCCAGCAGCTTAGCGGGACTAGCGGCAGATACGCAGTATTTT. This sequence encodes CASSLAGLAADTQYF. This sequence joins TRBV7-8 and TRBJ2-3, with 11 nucleotides matching TRBD2. The CDR3 consists of 15 residues. The ends lost 0 bases at V and 4 bases at J; junction bases unmatched: 0. Germline CDR1 SGHVS, CDR2 FQNEAQ.

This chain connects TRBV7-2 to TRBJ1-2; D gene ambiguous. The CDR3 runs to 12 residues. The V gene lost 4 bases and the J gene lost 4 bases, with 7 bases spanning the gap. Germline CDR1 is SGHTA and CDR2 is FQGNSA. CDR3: CASSSDSYGYTF. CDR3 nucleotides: TGTGCCAGCAGCTCGGATTCCTATGGCTACACCTTC.

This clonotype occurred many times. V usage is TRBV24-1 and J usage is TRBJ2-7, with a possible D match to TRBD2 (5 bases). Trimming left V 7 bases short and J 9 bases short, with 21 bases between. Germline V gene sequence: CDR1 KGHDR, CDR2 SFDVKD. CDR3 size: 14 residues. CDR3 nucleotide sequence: TGTGCCACCAGCTCGGCCGGGGAGCCCTTCGGGCAGTACTTC. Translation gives CATSSAGEPFGQYF.

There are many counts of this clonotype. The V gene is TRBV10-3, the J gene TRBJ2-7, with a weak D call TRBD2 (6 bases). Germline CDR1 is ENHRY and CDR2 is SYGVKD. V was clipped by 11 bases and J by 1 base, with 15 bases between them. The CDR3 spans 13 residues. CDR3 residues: CASSPRGSYEQYF. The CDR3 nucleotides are TGTGCCTCAAGCCCTCGGGGGTCCTACGAGCAGTACTTC.

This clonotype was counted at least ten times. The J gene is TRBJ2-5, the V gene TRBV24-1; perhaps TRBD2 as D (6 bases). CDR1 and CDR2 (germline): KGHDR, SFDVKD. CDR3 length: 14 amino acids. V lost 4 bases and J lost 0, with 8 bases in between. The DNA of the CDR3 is TGTGCCACCAGTGACGGGGGAGACCAAGAGACCCAGTACTTC. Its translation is CATSDGGDQETQYF.

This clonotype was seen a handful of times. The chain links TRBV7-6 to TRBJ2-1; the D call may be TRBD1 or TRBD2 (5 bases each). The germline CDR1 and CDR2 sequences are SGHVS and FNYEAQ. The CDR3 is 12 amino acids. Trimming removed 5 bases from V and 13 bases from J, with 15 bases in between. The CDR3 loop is CASSRPGTGQFF. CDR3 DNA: TGTGCCAGCAGCCGTCCCGGGACGGGTCAGTTCTTC.

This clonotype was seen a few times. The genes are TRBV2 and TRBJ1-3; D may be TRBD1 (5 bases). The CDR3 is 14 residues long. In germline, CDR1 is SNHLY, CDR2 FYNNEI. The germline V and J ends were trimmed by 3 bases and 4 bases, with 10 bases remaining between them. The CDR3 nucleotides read TGTGCCAGCAGTGACGGGCAGGGCGGAAACACCATATATTTT. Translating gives CASSDGQGGNTIYF. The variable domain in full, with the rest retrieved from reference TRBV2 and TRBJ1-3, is EPEVTQTPSHQVTQMGQEVILRCVPISNHLYFYWYRQILGQKVEFLVSFYNNEISEKSEIFDDQFSVERPDGSNFTLKIRSTKLEDSAMYFCASSDGQGGNTIYFGEGSWLTVV.

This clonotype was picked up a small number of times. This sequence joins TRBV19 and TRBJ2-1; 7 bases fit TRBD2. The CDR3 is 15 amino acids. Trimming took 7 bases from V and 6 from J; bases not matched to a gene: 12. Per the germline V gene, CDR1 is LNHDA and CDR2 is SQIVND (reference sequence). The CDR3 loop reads CASTPGGGTRNEQFF. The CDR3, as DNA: TGTGCCAGTACCCCGGGGGGAGGGACTCGCAATGAGCAGTTCTTC. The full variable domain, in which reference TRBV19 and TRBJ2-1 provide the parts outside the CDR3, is DGGITQSPKYLFRKEGQNVTLSCEQNLNHDAMYWYRQDPGQGLRLIYYSQIVNDFQKGDIAEGYSVSREKKESFPLTVTSAQKNPTAFYLCASTPGGGTRNEQFFGPGTRLTVL.

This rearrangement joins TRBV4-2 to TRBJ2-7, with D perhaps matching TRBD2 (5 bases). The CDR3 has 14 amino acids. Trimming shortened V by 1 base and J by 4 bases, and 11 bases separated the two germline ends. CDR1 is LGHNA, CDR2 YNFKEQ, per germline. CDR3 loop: CASSQGLGDYEQYF. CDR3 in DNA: TGTGCCAGCAGCCAAGGACTCGGGGATTACGAGCAGTACTTC.

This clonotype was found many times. CDR3 nucleotides: TGTGCCAGCTACAGCGGGGCTAGCGGGAGGTTGGGCAATGAGCAGTTCTTC. Amino acids: CASYSGASGRLGNEQFF. This sequence joins TRBV7-2 and TRBJ2-1; TRBD2 matches 11 bases. Germline CDR1 reads SGHTA; CDR2 reads FQGNSA. This CDR3 is built from 17 residues. Germline trimming cut 8 bases from V and 6 bases from J; bases unmatched to any gene: 15.

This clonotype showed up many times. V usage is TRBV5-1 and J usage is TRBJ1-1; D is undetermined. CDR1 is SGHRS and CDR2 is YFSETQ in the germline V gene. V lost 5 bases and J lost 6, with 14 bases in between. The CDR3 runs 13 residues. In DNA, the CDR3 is TGCGCCAGCAGTATTATAGGCTTCGCTGAAGCTTTCTTT. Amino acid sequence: CASSIIGFAEAFF.

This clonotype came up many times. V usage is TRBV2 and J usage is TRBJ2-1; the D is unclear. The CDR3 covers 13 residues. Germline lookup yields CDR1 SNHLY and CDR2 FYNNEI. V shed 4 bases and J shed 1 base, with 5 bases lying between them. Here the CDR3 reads CASSGESYNEQFF. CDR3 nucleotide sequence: TGTGCCAGCAGTGGGGAATCCTACAATGAGCAGTTCTTC.

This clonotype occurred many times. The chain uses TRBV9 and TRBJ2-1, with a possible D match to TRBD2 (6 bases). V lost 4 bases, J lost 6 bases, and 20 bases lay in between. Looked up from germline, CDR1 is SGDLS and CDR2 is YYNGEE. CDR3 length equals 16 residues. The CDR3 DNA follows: TGTGCCAGCAGCCCGTTGGTGGGATCGCGGGGCAATGAGCAGTTCTTC. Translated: CASSPLVGSRGNEQFF.

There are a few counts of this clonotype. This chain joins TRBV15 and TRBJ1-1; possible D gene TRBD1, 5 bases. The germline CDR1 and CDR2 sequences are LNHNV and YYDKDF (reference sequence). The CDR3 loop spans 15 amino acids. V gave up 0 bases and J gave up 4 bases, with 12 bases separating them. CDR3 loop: CATSRDRGLATEAFF. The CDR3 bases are TGTGCCACCAGCAGAGATCGGGGGTTGGCCACTGAAGCTTTCTTT.

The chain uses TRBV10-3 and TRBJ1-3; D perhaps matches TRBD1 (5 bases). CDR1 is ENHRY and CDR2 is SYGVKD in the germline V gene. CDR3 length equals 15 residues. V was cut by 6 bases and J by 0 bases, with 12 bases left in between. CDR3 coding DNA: TGTGCCATCAGCTCAGGGCTGGACTCTGGAAACACCATATATTTT. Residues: CAISSGLDSGNTIYF.